This T cell receptor beta chain was retrieved from a study of T-cell memory formation after mild COVID-19. Across the study: Each donor largely had its own TCR clusters. Overall study results and limits: Whether day 37 second-wave clones are SARS-CoV-2-specific was not confirmed. In pre-infection memory, a portion of responding clones appeared, which suggested that cross-reactive memory joined.

Using constant-segment primers, 5'RACE produced TCR alpha and TCR beta cDNA libraries carrying sample barcodes and UMIs. TCRdb recomputed calls from the 5' RACE reads with MiXCR, one row per CDR3 protein. The sample includes fewer than 600,000 distinct CDR3 sequences, less than 25% of them seen just once. The CDR3 is 18 amino acids. V dropped 0 bases and J dropped 3 bases, with 18 bases sitting between them. Germline CDR1 is SGHRS and CDR2 is YFSETQ. Of note for this clonotype: What it recognizes is unknown.

Sequenced material: PBMCs or a T cell subset sorted from them (not recorded which). The chain uses TRBV5-1 and TRBJ2-2, with D maybe TRBD2 (5 bases). This receptor was obtained from an adult woman who had mild COVID-19 (a few samples of this study predate the infection). Cell type and time point are not known. CDR3 sequence (DNA): TGCGCCAGCAGCTTGGCTCCCACCCTAGCAGGCTACACCGGGGAGCTGTTTTTT. Amino acids: CASSLAPTLAGYTGELFF.